The T cell receptor beta chain described here comes from a study of graft-versus-host responses after intestinal transplantation. About the study: The transplants performed in recipients were multivisceral, liver-intestinal, or isolated intestinal. The whole recipient group had anti-thymocyte globulin induction followed by tacrolimus and steroids for roughly three years.

TCRdb's table, derived via immunoSEQ multiplex PCR, lists solely in-frame clones and lacks some. The sample has roughly 96,000 clones; around nine tenths are singletons. A remark on this clone: Its antigen is not known.

Study-level results: Recipient marrow contained GvH clones, some of which appeared first in ileum or blood.

This CDR3 has 15 residues. V lost 0 bases, J lost 7 bases, and 5 bases stayed unmatched. Germline CDR1 reads SGHAT; CDR2 reads FQNNGV. This TCR was sampled from a human donor who received an intestinal transplant. The chain carries TRBV11-2 and TRBJ1-2, with 10 bases identical to TRBD1. Source: unstimulated CD8+ T cells sorted from spleen or lymph node cells, taken before intestinal transplant. This CDR3 reads CASSLDEGQGFGYTF. The CDR3 bases are TGTGCCAGCAGCTTAGATGAGGGACAGGGGTTTGGCTACACCTTC.